This T cell receptor beta chain was profiled in a study of blood T cell repertoires in COVID-19. Looking at the study overall: PBMCs, B-cell-depleted T cells, or T cells provided the cDNA or gDNA that made up the material.

Original processing methods: Amplification of reference gene primers was used by the study to estimate nucleated cell counts. The data were produced by immunoSEQ multiplex PCR, yet TCRdb's version contains in-frame clones alone and is incomplete. V and J calls and clone size are those listed in that table; D and trimming were worked out from the DNA. Here the sample spans over 200,000 clones, more than 70% being singletons. The sample taken for sequencing was peripheral blood. The TCR sequence derives from an elderly man with acute or convalescent COVID-19.

As DNA, the CDR3 is TGTGCCAGCAGTGAAGCGCTGGCGGTGGTAGTTGGCTACACCTTC. Translating gives CASSEALAVVVGYTF. V gene TRBV2 combines with J gene TRBJ1-2; D gene ambiguous. Trimming pared 0 bases from V and 7 bases from J, leaving 15 bases between. The germline CDR1 and CDR2 sequences are SNHLY and FYNNEI. The length of the CDR3 is 15 residues.